The following is a T cell receptor beta chain sequence with its context. These data are taken from a study of T cell clones after liver transplantation. The CDR3 runs to 15 residues. The V gene end was trimmed by 0 bases and the J gene end by 3 bases; junction bases not matched to a gene: 5. Per germline, CDR1 SGHRS and CDR2 YFSETQ. Assay: immunoSEQ multiplex PCR; the TCRdb copy retains only in-frame clones and omits some. The table has 16,000 or so clones, around 89% seen once. The V call is TRBV5-1, the J call TRBJ1-2, with 7 bases that match TRBD1. Source: CD8+ T cells from blood, taken approximately 3.5 years after liver transplant. The sequence derives from a human patient who received a liver transplant. Some T cells could come from the graft donor. CDR3 sequence (DNA): TGCGCCAGCAGCTTGGTCACAGGGGAGGACTATGGCTACACCTTC. Translated, it gives CASSLVTGEDYGYTF.